What follows are 14 T cell receptor beta chains derived from one specimen sequenced in a study of T-cell reconstitution after alpha-beta-depleted transplantation in children. This sample's TCRbeta library carried unique molecular identifier barcodes. TCRdb analysed the PCR reads with MiXCR anew, one entry per CDR3 protein. The table has about 310,000 distinct CDR3 sequences, 23% seen once. The specimen comprised PBMCs, mostly from graft donor cells, sampled 180 days after TCRalphabeta/CD19-depleted stem cell transplant. These receptors all come from a male patient aged 5 to 17 who had a stem cell transplant for acute lymphoblastic leukemia, so the T cells may come from the graft donor.

This clonotype turned up a few times. This chain joins TRBV7-9 and TRBJ2-7, with 11 bases that match TRBD2. The CDR3 is made up of 13 amino acids. The germline V gene has CDR1 SEHNR and CDR2 FQNEAQ (reference sequence). The CDR3 reads CCSGGAHSYEQYF. In DNA form, the CDR3 reads TGTTGTAGCGGGGGGGCCCATTCCTACGAGCAGTACTTC.

This clonotype was counted at least ten times. The chain's CDR3 is CASSPEVVSYNEQFF. The CDR3 DNA is TGTGCCAGCAGCCCAGAGGTAGTCTCCTACAATGAGCAGTTCTTC. The rearrangement uses TRBV9 and TRBJ2-1; D call uncertain. This CDR3 is 15 amino acids long. V was pared by 4 bases and J by 0 bases, with 11 bases between. CDR1 and CDR2 (germline): SGDLS, YYNGEE.

This clonotype was observed a few times. The chain uses TRBV7-6 and TRBJ1-1; TRBD1 matches 7 bases. This CDR3 has 14 amino acids. The junction had 3 bases not matched to a gene; V was cut back by 5 bases and J by 0 bases. The V gene's germline CDR1 is SGHVS and CDR2 FNYEAQ. In DNA form, the CDR3 reads TGTGCCAGCAGCCTAGACAGGGTGAACACTGAAGCTTTCTTT. It codes for CASSLDRVNTEAFF.

This clonotype showed up just a few times. The chain's CDR3 is CASSARGLAGYTGELFF. The DNA for the CDR3 is TGTGCCAGCAGTGCCCGGGGACTAGCGGGATACACCGGGGAGCTGTTTTTT. The chain uses TRBV12-3 or TRBV12-4 and TRBJ2-2; 13 bases agree with TRBD2. The CDR3 spans 17 residues. Losses at the gene ends were 5 bases for V and 3 bases for J; bases not matched to a gene: 6.

The chain couples TRBV12-3 or TRBV12-4 to TRBJ1-5; a possible D gene is TRBD1 (6 bases). V was cut by 3 bases and J by 9 bases, with 15 bases left in between. CDR3 length equals 14 residues. The CDR3 loop reads CASSFIGGGGPQHF. The CDR3 DNA reads as TGTGCCAGCAGTTTTATCGGGGGAGGGGGGCCCCAGCATTTT.

This clonotype was seen a handful of times. The chain has TRBV7-3 and TRBJ2-7; the match to TRBD2 covers 9 bases. The ends lost 4 bases at V and 2 bases at J; junction bases unmatched: 3. Germline CDR1 SGHTA, CDR2 FQGTGA. The length of the CDR3 is 14 residues. CDR3 nucleotides: TGTGCCAGCAGCTCTCTAGCGGGGACCTACGAGCAGTACTTC. This translates into CASSSLAGTYEQYF.

The chain is built from TRBV15 and TRBJ2-2; TRBD1 matches 9 bases. This CDR3 contains 18 residues. Per the germline V gene, CDR1 is LNHNV and CDR2 is YYDKDF (reference sequence). The V segment lost 1 base and the J segment 2 bases; nucleotides outside the gene matches: 8. In DNA form, the CDR3 reads TGTGCCACCAGCAGAGGTGATGCGGGACAGGGAAACACCGGGGAGCTGTTTTTT. This gives the protein CATSRGDAGQGNTGELFF.

This clonotype was detected a few times. The chain is built from TRBV11-1 and TRBJ2-7; no reliable D call. From germline, CDR1 is SGHAT and CDR2 FQDESV (reference sequence). The V end was cut by 6 bases, the J end by 2 bases, with 11 bases between. This CDR3 has 13 residues. CDR3 loop: CASSWSEAYEQYF. Here the CDR3 DNA reads TGTGCCAGCAGTTGGTCCGAGGCCTACGAGCAGTACTTC.

This clonotype was counted only a few times. V usage is TRBV29-1 and J usage is TRBJ2-5; 12 bases map to TRBD1. Germline loops: CDR1 SQVTM, CDR2 ANQGSEA. V lost 0 bases and J lost 0; bases outside the gene matches: 2. This CDR3 region has 16 residues. In nucleotides, the CDR3 is TGCAGCGTTGAAGATGGGACAGGGGGCTACCAAGAGACCCAGTACTTC. The encoded protein is CSVEDGTGGYQETQYF.

In this sample, this clonotype turned up once. The V gene is TRBV20-1, the J gene TRBJ2-1; the match to TRBD2 covers 10 bases. Germline V gene lookup returns CDR1 DFQATT and CDR2 SNEGSKA (reference sequence). The CDR3 loop spans 17 amino acids. The V segment lost 5 bases and the J segment 4 bases; nucleotides outside the gene matches: 14. In nucleotides, the CDR3 is TGCAGTGCTCATGGGCTAGCGGGAGTTCGGGTATACAATGAGCAGTTCTTC. It yields the protein CSAHGLAGVRVYNEQFF.

This clonotype was picked up a small number of times. V gene TRBV9 combines with J gene TRBJ1-2; TRBD1 matches at 7 bases. Germline loops: CDR1 SGDLS, CDR2 YYNGEE. CDR3 length: 16 amino acids. V was pared by 0 bases and J by 4 bases, with 9 bases of the junction left unmatched. This CDR3 reads CASSVDPDRDGYGYTF. For the CDR3, the DNA is TGTGCCAGCAGCGTAGACCCCGACAGGGACGGCTATGGCTACACCTTC.

This clonotype has more than one count but fewer than ten. The chain links TRBV11-2 to TRBJ2-2; D gene ambiguous. The CDR3 length is 14 residues. The germline V gene encodes CDR1 SGHAT and CDR2 FQNNGV. The V end was cut by 4 bases, the J end by 6 bases, with 12 bases between. CDR3 protein: CASSWVPRAGELFF. The CDR3 DNA reads as TGTGCCAGCAGCTGGGTCCCACGGGCCGGGGAGCTGTTTTTT.

V and J are TRBV6-4 and TRBJ1-1; D not certain. V dropped 6 bases and J dropped 5 bases, with 13 bases sitting between them. CDR3 size: 13 residues. Germline V CDR1 and CDR2: MRHNA, SNTAGT. The CDR3, as DNA: TGTGCCAGCAGCCAGAATCTTGCGACTGAAGCTTTCTTT. The encoded protein is CASSQNLATEAFF.

This chain uses TRBV10-2 with TRBJ2-2; D remains unclear. CDR3 length: 13 residues. Germline V gene data show CDR1 as WSHSY and CDR2 as SAAADI. V was cut by 2 bases and J by 5 bases, with 6 bases left in between. The CDR3 loop is CASSERATGELFF. The CDR3 DNA sequence: TGCGCCAGCAGTGAGAGGGCAACCGGGGAGCTGTTTTTT.